This T cell receptor (beta chain) was sequenced in a study of control samples from healthy donors and cancer patients. Trimming pared 4 bases from V and 7 bases from J, leaving 8 bases between. This CDR3 has 11 residues. In germline, CDR1 is MNHEY, CDR2 SMNVEV (reference sequence). Libraries were prepared by immunoSEQ multiplex PCR; TCRdb keeps only in-frame clonotypes and omits some of them. The sample includes some 70,000 clones, 83% of them seen just once. Sequencing was carried out using blood. The clonotype comes from a man aged 60-69 years in good health. The rearrangement links TRBV27 to TRBJ2-7, with a weak D call TRBD2 (5 bases). The CDR3 loop is CASSSGWEQYF. Here the CDR3 DNA reads TGTGCCAGCAGTTCGGGGTGGGAGCAGTACTTC.